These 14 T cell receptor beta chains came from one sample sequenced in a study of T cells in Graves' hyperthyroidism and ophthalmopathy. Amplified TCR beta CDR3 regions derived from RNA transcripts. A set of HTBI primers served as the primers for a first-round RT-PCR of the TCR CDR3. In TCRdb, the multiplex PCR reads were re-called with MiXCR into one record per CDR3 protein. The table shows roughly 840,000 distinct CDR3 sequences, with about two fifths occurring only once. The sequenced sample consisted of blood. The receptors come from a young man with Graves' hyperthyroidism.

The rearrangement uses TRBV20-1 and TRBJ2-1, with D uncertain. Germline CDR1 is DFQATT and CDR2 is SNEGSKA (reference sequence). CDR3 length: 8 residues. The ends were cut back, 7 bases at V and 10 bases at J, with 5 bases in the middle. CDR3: CSGQEQFF. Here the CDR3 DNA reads TGCAGTGGACAAGAGCAGTTCTTC.

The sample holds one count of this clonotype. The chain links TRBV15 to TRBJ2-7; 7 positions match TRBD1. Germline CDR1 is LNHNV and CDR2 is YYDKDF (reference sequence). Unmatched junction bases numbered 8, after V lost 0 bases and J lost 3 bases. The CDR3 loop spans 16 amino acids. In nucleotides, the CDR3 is TGTGCCACCAGCAGAGATCAGGGGACAGAGGGCTACGAGCAGTACTTC. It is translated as CATSRDQGTEGYEQYF. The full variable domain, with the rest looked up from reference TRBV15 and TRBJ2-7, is DAMVIQNPRYQVTQFGKPVTLSCSQTLNHNVMYWYQQKSSQAPKLLFHYYDKDFNNEADTPDNFQSRRPNTSFCFLDIRSPGLGDTAMYLCATSRDQGTEGYEQYFGPGTRLTVT.

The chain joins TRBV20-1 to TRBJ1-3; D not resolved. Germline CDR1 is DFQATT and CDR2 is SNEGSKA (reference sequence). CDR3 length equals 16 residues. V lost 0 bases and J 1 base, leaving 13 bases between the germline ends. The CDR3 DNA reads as TGCAGTGCTAGAGATTTTTTTGGCCCGTCTGGAAACACCATATATTTT. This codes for CSARDFFGPSGNTIYF.

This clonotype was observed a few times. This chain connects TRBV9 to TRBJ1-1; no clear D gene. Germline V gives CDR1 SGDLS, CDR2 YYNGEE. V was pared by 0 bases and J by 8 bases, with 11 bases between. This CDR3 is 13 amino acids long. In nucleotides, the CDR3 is TGTGCCAGCAGCGTAGCTGAGAGGAGGGAAGCTTTCTTT. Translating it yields CASSVAERREAFF.

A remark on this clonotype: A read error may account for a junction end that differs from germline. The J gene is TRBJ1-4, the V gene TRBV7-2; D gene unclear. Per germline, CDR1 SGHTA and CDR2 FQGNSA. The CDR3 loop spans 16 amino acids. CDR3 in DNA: TGCGCCAGCAGCCAGTGGGAAGTTCCCCGTAATGAAAAACTGTTTTTT. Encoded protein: CASSQWEVPRNEKLFF.

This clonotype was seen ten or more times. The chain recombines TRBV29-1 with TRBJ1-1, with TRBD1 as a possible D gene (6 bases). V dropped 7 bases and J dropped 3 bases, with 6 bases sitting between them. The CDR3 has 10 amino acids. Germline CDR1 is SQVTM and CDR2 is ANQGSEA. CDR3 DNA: TGCAGCGCAGGGGACACTGAAGCTTTCTTT. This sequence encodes CSAGDTEAFF.

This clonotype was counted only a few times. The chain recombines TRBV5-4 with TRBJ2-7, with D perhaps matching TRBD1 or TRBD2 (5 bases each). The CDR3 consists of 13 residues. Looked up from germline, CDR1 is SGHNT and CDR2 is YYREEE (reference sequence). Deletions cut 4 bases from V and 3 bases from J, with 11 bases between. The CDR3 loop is CASSRDGYYEQYF. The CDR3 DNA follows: TGTGCCAGCAGCCGGGACGGTTACTACGAGCAGTACTTC.

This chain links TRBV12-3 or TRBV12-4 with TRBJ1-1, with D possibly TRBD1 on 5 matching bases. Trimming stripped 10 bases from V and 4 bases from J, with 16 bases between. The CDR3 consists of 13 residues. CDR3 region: CAIVQGWGTEAFF. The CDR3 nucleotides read TGTGCCATCGTTCAGGGCTGGGGCACTGAAGCTTTCTTT.

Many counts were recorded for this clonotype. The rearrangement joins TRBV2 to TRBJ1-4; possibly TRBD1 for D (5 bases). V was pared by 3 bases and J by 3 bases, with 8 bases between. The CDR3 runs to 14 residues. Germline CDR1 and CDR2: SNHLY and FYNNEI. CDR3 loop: CASSDEGPNEKLFF. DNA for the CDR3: TGTGCCAGCAGTGACGAGGGGCCTAATGAAAAACTGTTTTTT.

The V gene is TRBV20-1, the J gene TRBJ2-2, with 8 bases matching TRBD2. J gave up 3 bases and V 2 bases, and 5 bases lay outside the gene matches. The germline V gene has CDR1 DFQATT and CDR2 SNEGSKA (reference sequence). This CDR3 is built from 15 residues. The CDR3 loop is CSARYLAGYTGELFF. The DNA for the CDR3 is TGCAGTGCTAGATACCTAGCGGGTTACACCGGGGAGCTGTTTTTT.

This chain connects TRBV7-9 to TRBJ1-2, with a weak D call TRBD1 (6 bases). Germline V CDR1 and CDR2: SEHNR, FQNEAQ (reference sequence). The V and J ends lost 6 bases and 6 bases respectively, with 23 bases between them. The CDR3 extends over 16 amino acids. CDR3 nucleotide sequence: TGTGCCAGCAGTTCCCCCCCGGGGGCCCGTGACCATGGCTACACCTTC. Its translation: CASSSPPGARDHGYTF.

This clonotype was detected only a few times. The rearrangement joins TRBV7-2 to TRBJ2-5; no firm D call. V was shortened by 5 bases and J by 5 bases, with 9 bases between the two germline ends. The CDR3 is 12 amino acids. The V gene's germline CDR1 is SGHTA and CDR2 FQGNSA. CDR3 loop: CASSASSETQYF. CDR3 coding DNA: TGTGCCAGCAGCGCTTCGTCGGAGACCCAGTACTTC.

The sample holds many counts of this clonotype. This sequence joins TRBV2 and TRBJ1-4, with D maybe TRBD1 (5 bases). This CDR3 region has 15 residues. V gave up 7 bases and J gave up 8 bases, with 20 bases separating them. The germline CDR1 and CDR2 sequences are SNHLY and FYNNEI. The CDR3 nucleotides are TGTGCCAGCATTAAAGAGGGCAGGGACCACGAAAAACTGTTTTTT. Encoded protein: CASIKEGRDHEKLFF.

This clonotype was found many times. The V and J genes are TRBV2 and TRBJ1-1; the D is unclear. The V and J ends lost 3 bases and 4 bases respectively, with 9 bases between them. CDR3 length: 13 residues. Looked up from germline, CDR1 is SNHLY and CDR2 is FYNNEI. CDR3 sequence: CASSDLGSTEAFF. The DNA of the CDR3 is TGTGCCAGCAGTGATTTAGGGAGCACTGAAGCTTTCTTT.